Listed here are 11 T cell receptor beta chains from one sample, sequenced in a study of shared clonotypes between healthy human individuals. Assay: immunoSEQ multiplex PCR; the TCRdb copy retains only in-frame clones and omits some. The data contain more than 550,000 clones, 55% to 75% of them singletons. Input material: memory CD4+ T cells sorted from blood. The subset is: CD45RA-negative fraction. All receptors derive from a woman in her twenties or thirties in good health.

The chain couples TRBV4-1 to TRBJ2-1; 7 bases align to TRBD2. Trimming took 4 bases from V and 7 from J; bases not matched to a gene: 16. The CDR3 is 17 residues long. CDR1 and CDR2 from the germline V gene are MGHRA and YSYEKL. In nucleotides, the CDR3 is TGCGCCAGCAGCCCTTGGACCCAGCTAGCGGCTCAAAATGAGCAGTTCTTC. Protein: CASSPWTQLAAQNEQFF.

This chain uses TRBV25-1 with TRBJ1-2; D is perhaps TRBD1 (6 bases). The CDR3 extends over 16 amino acids. Trimming removed 4 bases at V and 0 bases at J, with 15 bases between. Germline V gene sequence: CDR1 MGHDK, CDR2 SYGVNS. CDR3 nucleotides: TGTGCCAGCAGTGGTGGGGACACCACTGCTAACTATGGCTACACCTTC. The encoded protein is CASSGGDTTANYGYTF.

The V gene is TRBV10-2, the J gene TRBJ2-3; D perhaps matches TRBD2 (5 bases). The V gene's germline CDR1 is WSHSY and CDR2 SAAADI. This CDR3 contains 15 residues. Trimming cost V 10 bases and J 2 bases, with 19 bases left between them. The CDR3 sequence is CATRRGNGHTDTQYF. CDR3 bases: TGCGCCACCCGGAGAGGGAATGGGCACACAGATACGCAGTATTTT.

This clone was counted only a few times. The chain joins TRBV6-1 to TRBJ1-1, with 7 bases matching TRBD1. Per the germline V gene, CDR1 is MNHNS and CDR2 is SASEGT. Trimming cost V 0 bases and J 7 bases; bases outside gene matches: 2. The CDR3 sequence is 13 residues long. The CDR3 DNA is TGTGCCAGCAGTGAAGCGGGACAGCTTGAAGCTTTCTTT. Its protein is CASSEAGQLEAFF.

This chain links TRBV7-3 with TRBJ2-1; 9 bases match TRBD1. This CDR3 spans 15 amino acids. Germline V gene data show CDR1 as SGHTA and CDR2 as FQGTGA. V shed 5 bases, J shed 2 bases, and the junction held 4 bases outside the gene matches. The CDR3 sequence: CASSEGQGTYNEQFF. The DNA of the CDR3 is TGTGCCAGCAGCGAAGGACAGGGGACCTACAATGAGCAGTTCTTC.

V usage is TRBV28 and J usage is TRBJ2-7; D is unresolved. This CDR3 region has 12 residues. V was clipped by 6 bases and J by 12 bases, with 18 bases between them. The germline CDR1 and CDR2 sequences are MDHEN and SYDVKM. CDR3 region: CASRGPDGVRYF. The CDR3 DNA is TGTGCCAGCAGAGGGCCAGATGGGGTTCGGTACTTC.

This clone was recorded once. The rearrangement joins TRBV5-6 to TRBJ2-7; D may be TRBD1 (5 bases). The CDR3 loop spans 14 amino acids. V gave up 2 bases and J gave up 3 bases, with 12 bases separating them. Germline CDR1 SGHDT, CDR2 YYEEEE. CDR3 amino acids: CASSFFGHYYEQYF. The CDR3, as DNA: TGTGCCAGCAGCTTTTTTGGACACTACTACGAGCAGTACTTC. The full variable domain, rest sourced from reference TRBV5-6 and TRBJ2-7, is DAGVTQSPTHLIKTRGQQVTLRCSPKSGHDTVSWYQQALGQGPQFIFQYYEEEERQRGNFPDRFSGHQFPNYSSELNVNALLLGDSALYLCASSFFGHYYEQYFGPGTRLTVT.

The V call is TRBV19, the J call TRBJ2-1; D unresolved. This CDR3 comprises 12 residues. Trimming removed 4 bases at V and 3 bases at J, with 4 bases between. Per the germline V gene, CDR1 is LNHDA and CDR2 is SQIVND (reference sequence). DNA for the CDR3: TGTGCCAGTAGTAACCTCTACAATGAGCAGTTCTTC. This translates into CASSNLYNEQFF.

The rearrangement uses TRBV27 and TRBJ2-5; maybe TRBD2 (6 bases). The J call may be in error: the DNA end matches TRBJ2-7 better. The CDR3 runs 14 residues. The germline gives CDR1 MNHEY, CDR2 SMNVEV (reference sequence). The CDR3 sequence: CASRDLGGAYEQYF. The CDR3 DNA follows: TGTGCCAGCAGAGACTTGGGAGGTGCCTACGAGCAGTACTTC.

This clone has only a few counts. The chain combines TRBV7-3 with TRBJ1-1; TRBD1 might be the D (5 bases). Germline loops: CDR1 SGHTA, CDR2 FQGTGA. The CDR3 is made up of 12 amino acids. Trimming took off 4 bases at V and 7 bases at J, with 10 bases between the two ends. The CDR3 sequence: CASSSRGGEAFF. CDR3 nucleotides: TGTGCCAGCAGCTCCCGGGGCGGTGAAGCTTTCTTT.

This clone came up many times. The rearrangement joins TRBV5-1 to TRBJ2-5; 9 nucleotides line up with TRBD1. Per the germline V gene, CDR1 is SGHRS and CDR2 is YFSETQ. Trimming removed 4 bases from V and 1 base from J; junction bases left unmatched: 5. CDR3 size: 15 residues. DNA for the CDR3: TGCGCCAGCAGCACGGCGGACAGGGGCCAAGAGACCCAGTACTTC. Protein: CASSTADRGQETQYF.